The 3 T cell receptor beta chains reported below all come from one sample, sequenced in a study of T cell responses to AZD1222 COVID-19 vaccine. Sequencing was performed with immunoSEQ multiplex PCR; in TCRdb, only in-frame clones are kept and a portion is missing. The repertoire holds 110,000 to 150,000 clones, with about 91% as singletons. Sequencing was performed on peripheral blood, taken on day 0 of AZD1222 vaccination. Receptor source: an adult in good health.

The chain joins TRBV5-1 to TRBJ1-2; D call uncertain. Germline assignment: CDR1 SGHRS and CDR2 YFSETQ. Trimming removed 1 base from V and 2 bases from J, with 6 bases in between. This CDR3 comprises 13 residues. The CDR3 loop reads CASSLSSNYGYTF. The CDR3 DNA sequence: TGCGCCAGCAGCTTGTCAAGCAACTATGGCTACACCTTC. Filled out from reference TRBV5-1 and TRBJ1-2, the complete variable domain reads KAGVTQTPRYLIKTRGQQVTLSCSPISGHRSVSWYQQTPGQGLQFLFEYFSETQRNKGNFPGRFSGRQFSNSRSEMNVSTLELGDSALYLCASSLSSNYGYTFGSGTRLTVV.

The CDR3 coding sequence is TGTGCCAGCAGCTTAAGGACGATCGACACAGATACGCAGTATTTT. This codes for CASSLRTIDTDTQYF. The chain joins TRBV7-2 to TRBJ2-3; no reliable D call. Germline CDR1 reads SGHTA; CDR2 reads FQGNSA. There are 15 residues in the CDR3. With 2 bases removed from V and 2 bases from J, the gap between germline ends came to 11 bases. The whole variable domain, remainder taken from reference TRBV7-2 and TRBJ2-3, is GAGVSQSPSNKVTEKGKDVELRCDPISGHTALYWYRQSLGQGLEFLIYFQGNSAPDKSGLPSDRFSAERTGGSVSTLTIQRTQQEDSAVYLCASSLRTIDTDTQYFGPGTRLTVL.

This chain uses TRBV3-1 (or the pseudogene TRBV3-2) with TRBJ2-5; unclear D gene. The CDR3 runs 12 residues. The germline gives CDR1 LGHDT, CDR2 YNNKEL (reference sequence). V lost 2 bases, J lost 4 bases, and 5 bases lay in between. CDR3 DNA: TGTGCCAGCAGCCAACCGATAGAGACCCAGTACTTC. This codes for CASSQPIETQYF.